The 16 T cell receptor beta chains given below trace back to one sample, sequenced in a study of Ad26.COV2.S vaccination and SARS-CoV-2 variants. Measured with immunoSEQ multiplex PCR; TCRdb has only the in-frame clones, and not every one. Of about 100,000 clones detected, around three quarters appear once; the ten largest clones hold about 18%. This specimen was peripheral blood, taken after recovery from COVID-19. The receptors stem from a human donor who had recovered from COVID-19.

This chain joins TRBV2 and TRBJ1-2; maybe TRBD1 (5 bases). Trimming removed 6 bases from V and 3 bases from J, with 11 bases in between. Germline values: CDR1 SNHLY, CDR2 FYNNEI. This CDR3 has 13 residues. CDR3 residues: CASSGDSDYGYTF. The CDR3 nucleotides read TGTGCCAGCAGCGGTGACAGTGACTATGGCTACACCTTC.

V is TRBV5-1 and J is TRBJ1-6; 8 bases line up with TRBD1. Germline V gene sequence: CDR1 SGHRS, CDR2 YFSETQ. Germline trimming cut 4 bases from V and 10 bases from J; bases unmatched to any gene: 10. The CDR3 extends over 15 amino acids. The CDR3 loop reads CASSSVTGEGSPLHF. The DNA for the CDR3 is TGCGCCAGCAGCAGCGTGACAGGGGAAGGATCACCCCTCCACTTT.

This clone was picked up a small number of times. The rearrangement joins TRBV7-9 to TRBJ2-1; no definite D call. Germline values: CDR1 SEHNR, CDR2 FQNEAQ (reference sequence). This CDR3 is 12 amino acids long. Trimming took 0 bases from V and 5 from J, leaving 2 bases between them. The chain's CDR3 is CASSLADNEQFF. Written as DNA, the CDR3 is TGTGCCAGCAGCTTAGCCGACAATGAGCAGTTCTTC.

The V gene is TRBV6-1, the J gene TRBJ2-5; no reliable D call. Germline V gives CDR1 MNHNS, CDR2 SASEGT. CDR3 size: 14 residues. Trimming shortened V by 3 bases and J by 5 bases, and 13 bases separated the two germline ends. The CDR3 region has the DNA TGTGCCAGCAGTGAGGTCGACGAAGAGGAGACCCAGTACTTC. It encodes CASSEVDEEETQYF.

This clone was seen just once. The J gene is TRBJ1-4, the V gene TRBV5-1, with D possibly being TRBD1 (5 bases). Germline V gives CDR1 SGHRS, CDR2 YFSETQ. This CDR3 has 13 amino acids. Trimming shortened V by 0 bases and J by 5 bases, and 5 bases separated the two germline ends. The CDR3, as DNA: TGCGCCAGCAGCTTGGGACAGAATGAAAAACTGTTTTTT. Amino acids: CASSLGQNEKLFF.

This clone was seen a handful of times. The CDR3 nucleotides read TGTGCCAGCAGCTTAAGCGGCAACCTCTATGGCTACACCTTC. Its translation: CASSLSGNLYGYTF. The V and J genes are TRBV5-4 and TRBJ1-2; no clear D. The CDR3 extends over 14 amino acids. From germline, CDR1 is SGHNT and CDR2 YYREEE (reference sequence). Trimming left V 2 bases short and J 4 bases short, with 12 bases between.

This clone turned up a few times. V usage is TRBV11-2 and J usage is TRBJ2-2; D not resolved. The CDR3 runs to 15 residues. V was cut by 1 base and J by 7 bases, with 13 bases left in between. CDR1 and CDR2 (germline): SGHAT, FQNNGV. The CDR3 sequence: CASSLGPFNDGELFF. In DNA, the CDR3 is TGTGCCAGCAGCTTAGGACCCTTTAATGACGGGGAGCTGTTTTTT.

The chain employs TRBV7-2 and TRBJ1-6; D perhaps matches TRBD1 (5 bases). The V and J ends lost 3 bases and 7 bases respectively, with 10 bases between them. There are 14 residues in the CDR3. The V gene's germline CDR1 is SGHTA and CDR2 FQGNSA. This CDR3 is CASSFSQGNSPLHF. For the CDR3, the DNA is TGTGCCAGCAGCTTCTCCCAGGGCAATTCACCCCTCCACTTT.

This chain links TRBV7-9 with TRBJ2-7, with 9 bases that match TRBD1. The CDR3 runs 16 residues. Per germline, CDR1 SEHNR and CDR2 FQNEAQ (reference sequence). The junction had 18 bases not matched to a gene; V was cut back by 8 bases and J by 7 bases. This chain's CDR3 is CASGPPLGQGTGEQYF. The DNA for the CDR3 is TGTGCCAGCGGACCCCCCCTCGGACAGGGGACGGGGGAGCAGTACTTC. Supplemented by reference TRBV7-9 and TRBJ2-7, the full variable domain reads DTGVSQNPRHKITKRGQNVTFRCDPISEHNRLYWYRQTLGQGPEFLTYFQNEAQLEKSRLLSDRFSAERPKGSFSTLEIQRTEQGDSAMYLCASGPPLGQGTGEQYFGPGTRLTVT.

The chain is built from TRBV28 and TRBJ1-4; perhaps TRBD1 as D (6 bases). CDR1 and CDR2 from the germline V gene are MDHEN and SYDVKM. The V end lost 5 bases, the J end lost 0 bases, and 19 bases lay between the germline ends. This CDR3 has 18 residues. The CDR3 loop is CASSTLTGQISTNEKLFF. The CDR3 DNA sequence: TGTGCCAGCAGTACCCTAACCGGACAGATCTCAACTAATGAAAAACTGTTTTTT.

CDR3 protein: CASSLDGSSTDTQYF. The CDR3 coding sequence is TGTGCCAGCAGCTTGGATGGGTCTAGCACAGATACGCAGTATTTT. The chain has TRBV5-5 and TRBJ2-3; D is ambiguous. The CDR3 spans 15 residues. Trimming cost V 0 bases and J 0 bases, with 8 bases left between them. Germline CDR1 is SGHKS and CDR2 is YYEKEE (reference sequence). The variable domain in full, with the rest retrieved from reference TRBV5-5 and TRBJ2-3, is DAGVTQSPTHLIKTRGQQVTLRCSPISGHKSVSWYQQVLGQGPQFIFQYYEKEERGRGNFPDRFSARQFPNYSSELNVNALLLGDSALYLCASSLDGSSTDTQYFGPGTRLTVL.

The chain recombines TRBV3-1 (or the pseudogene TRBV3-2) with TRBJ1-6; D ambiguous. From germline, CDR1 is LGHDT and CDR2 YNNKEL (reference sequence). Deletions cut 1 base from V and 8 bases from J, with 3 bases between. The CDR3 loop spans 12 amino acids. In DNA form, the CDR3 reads TGTGCCAGCAGCCAAGGGGATTCACCCCTCCACTTT. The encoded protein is CASSQGDSPLHF.

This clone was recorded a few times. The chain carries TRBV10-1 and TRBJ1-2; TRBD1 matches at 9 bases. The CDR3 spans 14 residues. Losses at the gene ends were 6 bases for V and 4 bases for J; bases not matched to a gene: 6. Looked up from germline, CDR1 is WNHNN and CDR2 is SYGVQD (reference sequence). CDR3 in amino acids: CASSHRGLGYGYTF. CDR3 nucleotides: TGCGCCAGCAGCCACAGGGGGCTCGGCTATGGCTACACCTTC.

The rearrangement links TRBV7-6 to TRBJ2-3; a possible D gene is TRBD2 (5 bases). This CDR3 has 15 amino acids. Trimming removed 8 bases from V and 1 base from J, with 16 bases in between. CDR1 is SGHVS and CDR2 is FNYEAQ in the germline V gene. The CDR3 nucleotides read TGTGCCAGCGCGCTTCGGGGAATACGCACAGATACGCAGTATTTT. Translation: CASALRGIRTDTQYF. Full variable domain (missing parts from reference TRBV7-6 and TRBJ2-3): GAGVSQSPRYKVTKRGQDVALRCDPISGHVSLYWYRQALGQGPEFLTYFNYEAQQDKSGLPNDRFSAERPEGSISTLTIQRTEQRDSAMYRCASALRGIRTDTQYFGPGTRLTVL.

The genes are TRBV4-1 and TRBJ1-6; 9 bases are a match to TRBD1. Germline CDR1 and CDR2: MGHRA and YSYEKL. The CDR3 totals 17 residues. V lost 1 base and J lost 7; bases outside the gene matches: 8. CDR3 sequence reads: CASSQGIQGARNSPLHF. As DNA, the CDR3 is TGCGCCAGCAGCCAAGGGATACAGGGGGCGAGGAATTCACCCCTCCACTTT.

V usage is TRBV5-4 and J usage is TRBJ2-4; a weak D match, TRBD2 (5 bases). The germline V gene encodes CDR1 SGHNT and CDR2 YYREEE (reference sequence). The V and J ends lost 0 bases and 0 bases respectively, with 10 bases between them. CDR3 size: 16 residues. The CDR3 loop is CASSLAGGLAKNIQYF. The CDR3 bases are TGTGCCAGCAGCTTGGCTGGAGGACTAGCCAAAAACATTCAGTACTTC.